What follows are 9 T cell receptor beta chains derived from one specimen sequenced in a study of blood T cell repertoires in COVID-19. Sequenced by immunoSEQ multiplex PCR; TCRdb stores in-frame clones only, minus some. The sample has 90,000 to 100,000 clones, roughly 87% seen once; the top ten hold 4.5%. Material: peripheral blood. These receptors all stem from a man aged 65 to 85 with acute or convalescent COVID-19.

Here the CDR3 reads CASSQTGTVLQETQYF. CDR3 nucleotides: TGCGCCAGCAGCCAAACCGGGACAGTCCTTCAAGAGACCCAGTACTTC. This rearrangement joins TRBV5-1 to TRBJ2-5, with 7 bases aligning to TRBD1. Germline trimming cut 4 bases from V and 2 bases from J; bases unmatched to any gene: 11. The CDR3 spans 16 residues. Germline values: CDR1 SGHRS, CDR2 YFSETQ.

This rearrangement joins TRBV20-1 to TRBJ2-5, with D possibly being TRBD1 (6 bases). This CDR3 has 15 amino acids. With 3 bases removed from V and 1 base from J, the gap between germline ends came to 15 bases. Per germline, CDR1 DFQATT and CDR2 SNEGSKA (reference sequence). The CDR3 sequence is CSASIGTPPQETQYF. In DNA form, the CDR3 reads TGCAGTGCTAGTATAGGGACACCCCCCCAAGAGACCCAGTACTTC.

CDR3 sequence: CASSSATNEKLFF. The CDR3 bases are TGTGCCAGCAGCTCAGCAACTAATGAAAAACTGTTTTTT. The chain couples TRBV7-7 to TRBJ1-4, with unresolved D. V was pared by 4 bases and J by 0 bases, with 3 bases between. CDR1 is SSHAT, CDR2 FNYEAQ, per germline (reference sequence). This CDR3 region has 13 residues.

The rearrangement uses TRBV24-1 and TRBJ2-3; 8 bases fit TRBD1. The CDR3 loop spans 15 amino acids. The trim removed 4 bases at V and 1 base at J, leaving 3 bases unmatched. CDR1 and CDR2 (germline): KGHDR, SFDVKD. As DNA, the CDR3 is TGTGCCACCAGTGACCTGGGACAGGGCACAGATACGCAGTATTTT. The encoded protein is CATSDLGQGTDTQYF.

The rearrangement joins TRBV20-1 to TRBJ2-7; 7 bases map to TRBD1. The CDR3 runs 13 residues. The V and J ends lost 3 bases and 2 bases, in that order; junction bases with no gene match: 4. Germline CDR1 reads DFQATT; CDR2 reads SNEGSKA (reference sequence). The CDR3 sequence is CSASPGQPYEQYF. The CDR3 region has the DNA TGCAGTGCTAGTCCGGGACAGCCCTACGAGCAGTACTTC.

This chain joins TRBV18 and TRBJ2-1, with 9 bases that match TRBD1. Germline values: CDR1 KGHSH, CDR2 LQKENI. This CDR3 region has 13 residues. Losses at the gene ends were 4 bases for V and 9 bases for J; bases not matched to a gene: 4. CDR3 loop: CASSQQGAAEQFF. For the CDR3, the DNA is TGTGCCAGCTCACAACAGGGGGCGGCTGAGCAGTTCTTC.

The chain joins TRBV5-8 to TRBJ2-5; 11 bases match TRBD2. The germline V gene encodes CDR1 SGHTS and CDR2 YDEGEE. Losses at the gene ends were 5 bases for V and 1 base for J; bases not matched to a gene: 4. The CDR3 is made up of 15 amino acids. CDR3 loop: CASRSGLAGQETQYF. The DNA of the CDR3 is TGTGCCAGCAGATCCGGACTAGCGGGCCAAGAGACCCAGTACTTC. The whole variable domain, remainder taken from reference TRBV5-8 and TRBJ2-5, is EAGVTQSPTHLIKTRGQQATLRCSPISGHTSVYWYQQALGLGLQFLLWYDEGEERNRGNFPPRFSGRQFPNYSSELNVNALELEDSALYLCASRSGLAGQETQYFGPGTRLLVL.

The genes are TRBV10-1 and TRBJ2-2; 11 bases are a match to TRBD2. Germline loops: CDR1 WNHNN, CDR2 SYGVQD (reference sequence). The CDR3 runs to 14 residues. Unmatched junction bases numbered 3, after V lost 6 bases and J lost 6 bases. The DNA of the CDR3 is TGCGCCAGCAGACTAGCGGGGGACGCCGGGGAGCTGTTTTTT. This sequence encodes CASRLAGDAGELFF.

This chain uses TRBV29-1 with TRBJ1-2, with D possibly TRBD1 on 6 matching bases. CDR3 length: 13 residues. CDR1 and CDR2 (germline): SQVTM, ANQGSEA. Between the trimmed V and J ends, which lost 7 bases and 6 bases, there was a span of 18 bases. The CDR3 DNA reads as TGCAGCGCTCCGACAGGACGGTCCGATGGCTACACCTTC. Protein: CSAPTGRSDGYTF.